The following is a T cell receptor (beta chain) sequence with its context. Its antigen remains unidentified. Per-base qualities were not stored, and no clone one base away is much larger. These data are taken from a study of T cell clones after liver transplantation (dated by TCRdb to about 2019). Regarding the complete study: The samples were obtained from ITN030ST, a randomized trial that attempted immunosuppression withdrawal within 2 years after liver transplantation. Donor-reactive T cell clones were identified by TCRbeta sequencing following a pre-transplant mixed lymphocyte reaction and were subsequently tracked in post-transplant blood. As an antigen-independent comparator for the donor-reactive sequences, third party-reactive TCRbeta sequences from pre-transplant MLRs were identified as well. Of the eight recipients, three were HCV-positive, while the remaining recipients had been transplanted for non-autoimmune, non-viral indications. Until randomization at 12-24 months post-transplant, subjects were given standard immunosuppression, with no induction therapy. Tolerance meant complete immunosuppression withdrawal for at least one year without liver enzymes rising beyond twice the upper limit of normal. Blood samples were collected pre-transplant, then pre-randomization ahead of withdrawal, and finally post-randomization once withdrawal had either been completed or failed. The studied cohort comprised 8 liver transplant recipients, 3 classified as tolerant and 5 as non-tolerant.

The germline V gene provides CDR1 MNHNS and CDR2 SASEGT. V was cut back by 10 bases and J by 2 bases, leaving a gap of 18 bases between them. Its CDR3 holds 15 amino acids, cysteine through phenylalanine. Only the CDR3 region is kept as DNA, spanning 45 bases read in frame from base 1. Using immunoSEQ, frozen genomic DNA was subjected to high-throughput TCRbeta CDR3 sequencing, a process that included PCR amplification, mapping, bias correction and internal controls. The authors processed their data as follows. Productive rearrangements were kept, and unique TCRbeta sequences were defined by CDR3 nucleotide sequence plus V and J gene. A sequence counted as donor-reactive only if the sequence showed at least 5-fold expansion in CFSE-low cells compared with unstimulated pre-transplant cells and had a frequency of at least 0.01%. Per-subject minimum frequency thresholds, based on the lowest-template unstimulated sample, ensured at least 90% detection power. Repertoire turnover was measured by Jensen-Shannon divergence between the top 1000 TCRbeta sequences post- and pre-transplant. Two-sided Fisher's exact tests were used to test for changes in how often donor-reactive sequences were detected. The immuneACCESS repertoire file appears here via TCRdb, limited to in-frame rearrangements. These files lack a portion of the clones; in checked studies, under half of the deficit traces to unresolved V genes, and the cause of the others is not known. That table is the source of V, J and clone size, and D and trimming were worked out from the DNA. The sample table holds 85,000 to 110,000 clones, of which around 80% were seen once. The ten largest clones capture 2.5% to 3.5% of the sample.

Unstimulated PBMCs, after thawing, were stained for CD3, CD4 and CD8 and then FACS-sorted into CD3+CD4+ and CD3+CD8+ populations. All 8 studied subjects were randomized to immunosuppression withdrawal. Genomic DNA was isolated with the Qiagen DNeasy Blood and Tissue Kit. Overall study outcomes, separate from this receptor: Low numbers of available donor cells limited the measurable donor-reactive repertoire in a couple of subjects. Conclusions were preliminary, limited by small, heterogeneous patient numbers and non-standardized post-transplant time points. In most of the 8 subjects, circulating donor-reactive CD4 TCRbeta sequences decreased significantly after transplant, regardless of tolerance or HCV status. Once repertoire turnover was taken into account, donor-reactive detection showed a significant reduction for CD4 in 7 of 8 subjects and for CD8 in 8 of 8. A greater decline was seen for donor-reactive sequences than for third party-reactive sequences, suggesting partial antigen-specific deletion unrelated to withdrawal success. Without allograft tissue specimens, donor-reactive T cells may have migrated into the graft rather than being deleted.

The chain is encoded by TRBV6-1 joined to TRBJ1-5; D gene: possibly TRBD1, on 5 matching bases. Sequenced here: CD4+ T cells from blood, sampled approximately 45 months after liver transplant. The clonotype originates from a human patient who received a liver transplant. Following a transplant, some T lymphocytes may have been derived from the graft donor. The CDR3 reads as follows: CAISGGDLGNQPQHF. The nucleotides are TGTGCCATCTCCGGGGGGGACCTTGGCAATCAGCCCCAGCATTTT.